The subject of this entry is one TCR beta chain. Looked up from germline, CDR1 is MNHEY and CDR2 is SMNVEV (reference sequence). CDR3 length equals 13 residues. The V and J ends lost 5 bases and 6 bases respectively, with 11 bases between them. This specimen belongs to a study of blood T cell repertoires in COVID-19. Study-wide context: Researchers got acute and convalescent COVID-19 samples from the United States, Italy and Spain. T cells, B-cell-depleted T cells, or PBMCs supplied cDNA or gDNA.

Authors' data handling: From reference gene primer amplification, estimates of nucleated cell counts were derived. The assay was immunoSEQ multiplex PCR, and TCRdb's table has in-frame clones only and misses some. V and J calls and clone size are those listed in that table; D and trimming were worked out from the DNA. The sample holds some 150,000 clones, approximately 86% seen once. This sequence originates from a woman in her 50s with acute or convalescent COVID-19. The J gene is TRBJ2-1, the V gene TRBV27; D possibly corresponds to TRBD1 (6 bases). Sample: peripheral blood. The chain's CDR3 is CASSLTGLNEQFF. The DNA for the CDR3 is TGTGCCAGCAGTCTGACAGGCCTCAATGAGCAGTTCTTC.